What follows are 8 T cell receptor beta chains derived from one specimen sequenced in a study of T cell repertoires in cytomegalovirus infection. No cognate antigen is known for these TCRs. TCRdb itself ran the reads through MiXCR, one entry per CDR3 protein. The sample consists of some 940,000 distinct CDR3 sequences, roughly 30% of them appearing once. This specimen consisted of cultured CD8+ T cells from PBMCs, obtained from culture after CMV antigen stimulation. These TCRs come from a human donor in good health (CMV status not recorded). Some clones in this sample may be carry-over from other donors' samples.

Many counts were recorded for this clonotype. The chain carries TRBV7-8 and TRBJ2-1; no reliable D call. This CDR3 has 13 residues. In germline, CDR1 is SGHVS, CDR2 FQNEAQ. Trimming shortened V by 2 bases and J by 8 bases, and 10 bases separated the two germline ends. The CDR3 DNA reads TGTGCCAGCAGCTTAATTCTCGGCGATGAGCAGTTCTTC. This encodes CASSLILGDEQFF.

This chain uses TRBV7-9 with TRBJ2-7; D call uncertain. The CDR3 is 13 residues long. From germline, CDR1 is SEHNR and CDR2 FQNEAQ (reference sequence). Trimming took off 6 bases at V and 0 bases at J, with 9 bases between the two ends. The CDR3 here is CASRDRYSYEQYV. For the CDR3, the DNA is TGTGCCAGCAGAGACCGCTACTCCTACGAGCAGTACGTC.

The J gene is TRBJ2-3, the V gene TRBV9; 8 bases agree with TRBD2. J was trimmed by 1 base and V by 3 bases; bases with no gene match: 7. This CDR3 region has 16 residues. Germline V gene lookup returns CDR1 SGDLS and CDR2 YYNGEE. The CDR3 reads CASSAYGGAGTDTQYF. Written as DNA, the CDR3 is TGTGCCAGCAGCGCGTACGGGGGGGCTGGCACAGATACGCAGTATTTT.

A remark on this clonotype: Possible read error: a much larger clone is one base away. The chain links TRBV6-6 to TRBJ2-1; no clear D gene. Germline CDR1 MNHNY, CDR2 SVGAGI (reference sequence). The CDR3 is 16 residues long. The DNA of the CDR3 is TGTGCCAACAGTTACTCGGCCAGATCCGACTACAATGAGCAGTTCTTC. This codes for CANSYSARSDYNEQFF.

This clonotype was recorded a few times. V is TRBV11-3 and J is TRBJ1-5; 11 bases map to TRBD1. With 0 bases clipped from V and 2 bases from J, the junction kept 9 bases outside the gene matches. The CDR3 length is 19 residues. Germline lookup yields CDR1 SGHNT and CDR2 YENEEA. Written as DNA, the CDR3 is TGTGCCAGCAGCTTAGATGGGGACAGGGGGGTATGCGGCAATCAGCCCCAGCATTTT. Its protein is CASSLDGDRGVCGNQPQHF.

The chain uses TRBV7-9 and TRBJ1-4; 7 bases match TRBD1. CDR3 size: 17 residues. The junction had 16 bases not matched to a gene; V was cut back by 4 bases and J by 8 bases. The V gene's germline CDR1 is SEHNR and CDR2 FQNEAQ (reference sequence). CDR3 in DNA: TGTGCCAGCAGCTCCCGGGACAGCTATGGGGTCCGCGAAAAACTGTTTTTT. Translation gives CASSSRDSYGVREKLFF. Full variable domain (outside the CDR3, taken from reference TRBV7-9 and TRBJ1-4): DTGVSQNPRHKITKRGQNVTFRCDPISEHNRLYWYRQTLGQGPEFLTYFQNEAQLEKSRLLSDRFSAERPKGSFSTLEIQRTEQGDSAMYLCASSSRDSYGVREKLFFGSGTQLSVL.

This clonotype was counted at least ten times. The rearrangement links TRBV7-2 to TRBJ2-1, with 10 bases lining up with TRBD2. The CDR3 runs to 14 residues. CDR1 SGHTA and CDR2 FQGNSA come from the germline V gene. J lost 4 bases, V lost 11 bases, and 8 bases had no gene match. CDR3 amino acids: CACSSGGPYNEQFF. DNA of the CDR3: TGTGCCTGCTCTAGCGGGGGCCCTTACAATGAGCAGTTCTTC.

The chain uses TRBV4-1 and TRBJ2-1; 7 bases are shared with TRBD1. The CDR3 extends over 14 amino acids. Germline V gene data show CDR1 as MGHRA and CDR2 as YSYEKL. J lost 5 bases, V lost 0 bases, and 1 base had no gene match. CDR3 protein: CASSQDRGNNEQFF. The CDR3 DNA reads as TGCGCCAGCAGCCAAGACAGGGGGAACAATGAGCAGTTCTTC.